What follows are 28 T cell receptor beta chains derived from one specimen sequenced in a study of blood T cells in healthy people across ages. With a J-beta primer mix and a sample-barcoded 5' primer, a second PCR ran about 7 to 12 cycles. A single record per CDR3 protein comes from TCRdb applying MiXCR to the 5' RACE reads. The table records 650,000 to 700,000 distinct CDR3 sequences, over 40% of them present only once. Material for sequencing was blood. The source of these receptors is an elderly woman in good health.

The V gene is TRBV9, the J gene TRBJ1-5; tentatively, D is TRBD1 (6 bases). Between the trimmed V and J ends, which lost 2 bases and 2 bases, there was a span of 11 bases. CDR1 SGDLS and CDR2 YYNGEE come from the germline V gene. The CDR3 totals 15 residues. The CDR3 bases are TGTGCCAGCAGCGTTGCACAGGGAGGCAATCAGCCCCAGCATTTT. As protein: CASSVAQGGNQPQHF.

This clonotype was seen at least ten times. The J gene is TRBJ1-2, the V gene TRBV20-1; D gene ambiguous. The CDR3 length is 12 residues. The V and J ends lost 1 base and 4 bases respectively, with 7 bases between them. Germline V lookup: CDR1 DFQATT, CDR2 SNEGSKA (reference sequence). This chain's CDR3 is CSARGAAYGYTF. CDR3 nucleotide sequence: TGCAGTGCTAGAGGGGCAGCCTATGGCTACACCTTC.

This clonotype was found a few times. This chain joins TRBV29-1 and TRBJ2-5; no definite D call. Germline CDR1 SQVTM, CDR2 ANQGSEA. The CDR3 is made up of 12 amino acids. Trimming cost V 4 bases and J 3 bases, with 9 bases left between them. CDR3 coding DNA: TGCAGCGTTGCTTTGCAGGAAGAGACCCAGTACTTC. Residues: CSVALQEETQYF.

This clonotype was observed many times. This chain joins TRBV28 and TRBJ2-7; perhaps TRBD1 as D (6 bases). The CDR3 is 14 amino acids. V was shortened by 6 bases and J by 3 bases, with 15 bases between the two germline ends. Per germline, CDR1 MDHEN and CDR2 SYDVKM. The chain's CDR3 is CASSETRDNYEQYF. The CDR3 DNA follows: TGTGCCAGCAGCGAAACCCGGGACAACTACGAGCAGTACTTC.

Here the CDR3 reads CASSQDWDSYEQYF. The CDR3 region has the DNA TGTGCCAGCAGCCAAGATTGGGACAGCTACGAGCAGTACTTC. The rearrangement links TRBV3-1 to TRBJ2-7, with 7 bases fitting TRBD1. CDR3 length: 14 amino acids. V lost 0 bases, J lost 3 bases, and 2 bases stayed unmatched. CDR1 is LGHDT, CDR2 YNNKEL, per germline (reference sequence).

The rearrangement joins TRBV7-2 to TRBJ2-7, with 7 bases fitting TRBD1. CDR3 length: 20 amino acids. Looked up from germline, CDR1 is SGHTA and CDR2 is FQGNSA. V dropped 0 bases and J dropped 7; count of bases not matched to a gene: 24. The CDR3 reads CASSLAPPGQDFSSYNEQYF. In DNA, the CDR3 is TGTGCCAGCAGCTTAGCGCCACCCGGACAGGACTTTAGCTCCTACAATGAGCAGTACTTC.

Note on this clonotype: A junction end diverges from the germline sequence, so it may reflect a read error. The chain has TRBV5-1 and TRBJ2-1; no reliable D call. Germline CDR1 and CDR2: SGHRS and YFSETQ. The CDR3 consists of 14 residues. CDR3 sequence reads: CAGSRQSSYNEQFF. The CDR3 DNA reads TGCGCCGGCAGCCGCCAAAGCTCCTACAATGAGCAGTTCTTC.

The chain combines TRBV7-2 with TRBJ2-3, with a weak D call TRBD2 (8 bases). CDR1 and CDR2 (germline): SGHTA, FQGNSA. The CDR3 is 18 amino acids. The V end was cut by 2 bases, the J end by 0 bases, with 18 bases between. CDR3 region: CASSLRGGTAPSTDTQYF. The CDR3 DNA reads TGTGCCAGCAGCTTACGCGGGGGGACAGCACCTAGCACAGATACGCAGTATTTT.

This clonotype was recorded many times. This chain links TRBV3-1 with TRBJ2-6; D gene uncertain. CDR3 length: 15 residues. From germline, CDR1 is LGHDT and CDR2 YNNKEL (reference sequence). V lost 7 bases and J lost 2, with 12 bases in between. The CDR3 DNA reads TGTGCCAGCACTGCTCTACTCGCTGGGGCCAACGTCCTGACTTTC. Amino acid sequence: CASTALLAGANVLTF.

A remark on this clonotype: An end of the junction does not agree with germline; a read error may underlie this. The chain uses TRBV20-1 and TRBJ2-3, with 13 bases matching TRBD2. Germline CDR1 and CDR2: DFQATT and SNEGSKA (reference sequence). The CDR3 is 15 amino acids. Here the CDR3 reads CCAKLAGGRTDTQYF. The CDR3 DNA reads TGCTGTGCTAAACTAGCGGGGGGGCGGACAGATACGCAGTATTTT.

This clonotype turned up a few times. This chain uses TRBV28 with TRBJ1-6; D is perhaps TRBD1 (5 bases). Between the trimmed V and J ends, which lost 4 bases and 0 bases, there was a span of 13 bases. Germline V CDR1 and CDR2: MDHEN, SYDVKM. The length of the CDR3 is 17 residues. CDR3 loop: CASSSLDSSSYNSPLHF. The CDR3 DNA reads TGTGCCAGCAGTTCTCTCGACAGTAGCTCCTATAATTCACCCCTCCACTTT. Complete variable domain (other parts from reference TRBV28 and TRBJ1-6): DVKVTQSSRYLVKRTGEKVFLECVQDMDHENMFWYRQDPGLGLRLIYFSYDVKMKEKGDIPEGYSVSREKKERFSLILESASTNQTSMYLCASSSLDSSSYNSPLHFGNGTRLTVT.

The table lists this clonotype with a few counts. A clone one base away is much larger, so this may be a read error. V usage is TRBV7-2 and J usage is TRBJ2-1; 8 bases agree with TRBD1. The tail of the sequence fits TRBJ2-7 better, so the J call may be wrong. Germline V CDR1 and CDR2: SGHTA, FQGNSA. The CDR3 covers 16 residues. The CDR3 here is CASSSGGGISYNEQYF. Written as DNA, the CDR3 is TGTGCCAGCAGCTCAGGGGGCGGGATCTCCTACAATGAGCAGTACTTC.

The chain recombines TRBV2 with TRBJ2-7; 10 bases align to TRBD1. The end of the DNA fits TRBJ2-4 better, so the J call may be wrong. This CDR3 contains 14 residues. CDR1 and CDR2 from the germline V gene are SNHLY and FYNNEI. The DNA for the CDR3 is TGTGCCAGCAGGGGGACAGGGGATGGAAACATTCAGTACTTC. Translation: CASRGTGDGNIQYF.

The chain is built from TRBV12-3 or TRBV12-4 and TRBJ1-1; TRBD1 might be the D (5 bases). This CDR3 spans 14 amino acids. V shed 5 bases and J shed 1 base, with 11 bases lying between them. The CDR3 loop is CASSVVGGNTEAFF. For the CDR3, the DNA is TGTGCCAGCAGTGTAGTGGGGGGGAACACTGAAGCTTTCTTT.

As to this clonotype: The junction departs from germline at one end; a sequencing error may be responsible. The gene calls are TRBV27 and TRBJ2-3, with a tentative D call TRBD1 (5 bases). Germline V gene sequence: CDR1 MNHEY, CDR2 SMNVEV (reference sequence). The CDR3 sequence is 16 residues long. The CDR3 here is CASSFSGRAGTGTQYF. The DNA of the CDR3 is TGTGCCAGCAGTTTTTCCGGACGGGCTGGCACAGGTACGCAGTATTTT.

In this sample, this clonotype turned up many times. The chain couples TRBV6-5 to TRBJ2-3; 10 positions agree with TRBD2. V lost 5 bases, J lost 4 bases, and 12 bases stayed unmatched. Germline CDR1 and CDR2: MNHEY and SVGAGI. CDR3 length: 17 residues. The CDR3 DNA reads as TGTGCCAGCAGTCACACAACCCTAGCGGGGGTCCCAGATACGCAGTATTTT. This sequence encodes CASSHTTLAGVPDTQYF.

Comment on this clonotype: A much larger clonotype is one base distant, so this may be a read error. V gene TRBV6-6 combines with J gene TRBJ1-1; 12 nucleotides line up with TRBD1. Germline V gives CDR1 MNHNY, CDR2 SVGAGI (reference sequence). The CDR3 has 15 residues. This chain's CDR3 is CASRTTGTGGTEVFF. CDR3 bases: TGTGCCAGCAGAACAACCGGGACAGGGGGCACTGAAGTTTTCTTT.

The chain is built from TRBV11-2 and TRBJ2-3; 7 bases are shared with TRBD1. V lost 1 base, J lost 7 bases, and 5 bases stayed unmatched. This CDR3 comprises 14 residues. In germline, CDR1 is SGHAT, CDR2 FQNNGV. CDR3 sequence (DNA): TGTGCCAGCAGCTTAGCTCCAGGGGGAAATACGCAGTATTTT. This encodes CASSLAPGGNTQYF.

On this clonotype itself: A read error is possible here, since a much larger clone lies one base away. The chain uses TRBV5-1 and TRBJ1-1; 7 bases align to TRBD1. From germline, CDR1 is SGHRS and CDR2 YFSETQ. The V gene end was trimmed by 4 bases and the J gene end by 5 bases; junction bases not matched to a gene: 8. The CDR3 has 14 amino acids. The CDR3 DNA is TGCGCCAGCAGCCGACAGGGCCCCAAGACTGAAGCTTTCTTT. Amino acids: CASSRQGPKTEAFF.

This clonotype was seen once. This chain uses TRBV20-1 with TRBJ2-3; D is unclear. Germline V gene data show CDR1 as DFQATT and CDR2 as SNEGSKA (reference sequence). This CDR3 spans 13 amino acids. Trimming pared 5 bases from V and 1 base from J, leaving 10 bases between. CDR3: CSAGPLGTDTQYF. The CDR3 DNA reads TGCAGTGCTGGCCCGCTGGGCACAGATACGCAGTATTTT.

This clonotype was counted at least ten times. The CDR3 DNA reads TGTGCCAGCTCACAAACAGGGAACTCCTATGGCTACACCTTC. This encodes CASSQTGNSYGYTF. The chain is built from TRBV18 and TRBJ1-2; TRBD1 is a possible D gene (6 bases). Germline V CDR1 and CDR2: KGHSH, LQKENI. The CDR3 sequence is 14 residues long. Trimming stripped 4 bases from V and 4 bases from J, with 13 bases between.

The table lists this clonotype with many counts. J is TRBJ1-5 and V is TRBV2; D remains ambiguous. Trimming removed 6 bases at V and 3 bases at J, with 6 bases between. Germline V CDR1 and CDR2: SNHLY, FYNNEI. There are 12 residues in the CDR3. The CDR3: CASSGINQPQHF. CDR3 bases: TGTGCCAGCAGCGGGATCAATCAGCCCCAGCATTTT.

This clonotype was seen only a few times. A single base separates this from a much larger clone, so it may be a read error. This rearrangement joins TRBV6-6 to TRBJ2-7; unclear D gene. V was pared by 8 bases and J by 3 bases, with 14 bases between. In germline, CDR1 is MNHNY, CDR2 SVGAGI (reference sequence). This CDR3 has 13 amino acids. The CDR3 coding sequence is TGTGCCAGCCATTGCGACGGAAACTACGAGCAGTACTTC. It is translated as CASHCDGNYEQYF.

The chain is built from TRBV27 and TRBJ1-1; D is ambiguous. V was shortened by 2 bases and J by 10 bases, with 11 bases between the two germline ends. This CDR3 is built from 12 residues. CDR1 is MNHEY and CDR2 is SMNVEV in the germline V gene (reference sequence). Here the CDR3 DNA reads TGTGCCAGCAGTTTACCCCCAGGTAGAGCTTTCTTT. Translation: CASSLPPGRAFF.

This clonotype was detected many times. The genes are TRBV29-1 and TRBJ2-4, with no clear D. Germline V gene lookup returns CDR1 SQVTM and CDR2 ANQGSEA. CDR3 length: 11 amino acids. Trimming took off 6 bases at V and 6 bases at J, with 9 bases between the two ends. CDR3 nucleotide sequence: TGCAGCGTAGCTTATGGAAACATTCAGTACTTC. It translates to CSVAYGNIQYF.

This clonotype was seen a few times. The DNA for the CDR3 is TGTGCCAGCAGCAGGGGGGAAATCCTCGATCAGCCCCAGCATTTT. Translated, it gives CASSRGEILDQPQHF. The V call is TRBV7-9, the J call TRBJ1-5, with a weak D call TRBD1 (6 bases). The CDR3 spans 15 residues. Trimming pared 5 bases from V and 5 bases from J, leaving 16 bases between. Germline assignment: CDR1 SEHNR and CDR2 FQNEAQ (reference sequence).

J is TRBJ2-1 and V is TRBV28; D perhaps matches TRBD2 (5 bases). Germline-derived CDR1 and CDR2 are MDHEN and SYDVKM. This CDR3 is 15 amino acids long. V was shortened by 5 bases and J by 8 bases, with 19 bases between the two germline ends. CDR3 residues: CASSQPFGGGDEQFF. The CDR3 nucleotides are TGTGCCAGCAGTCAGCCCTTTGGAGGCGGTGATGAGCAGTTCTTC.

The chain carries TRBV2 and TRBJ1-1; tentatively, D is TRBD1 (5 bases). The CDR3 covers 15 residues. Per the germline V gene, CDR1 is SNHLY and CDR2 is FYNNEI. Trimming took off 4 bases at V and 5 bases at J, with 17 bases between the two ends. The CDR3 DNA reads as TGTGCCAGCAGTGCCTGGGGCGTTAAGGAAACTGAAGCTTTCTTT. It encodes CASSAWGVKETEAFF.